This TCR beta chain was documented in a study of blood T cells in healthy people across ages. This clonotype was observed a handful of times. The second PCR ran about 7 to 12 cycles with a sample-barcoded 5' primer and J-beta primers. Via MiXCR, TCRdb re-called the 5' RACE reads, giving one row per CDR3 protein. The repertoire holds 1.8 million or so distinct CDR3 sequences, with 35% to 50% as singletons. Germline V gene sequence: CDR1 MNHEY, CDR2 SVGAGI. The CDR3 runs to 15 residues. V gave up 6 bases and J gave up 9 bases, with 21 bases separating them. The chain is built from TRBV6-5 and TRBJ2-1; the D gene is possibly TRBD1 (7 bases). The receptor's source is a human donor in good health. Sequenced input: blood. DNA for the CDR3: TGTGCCAGCAGACCCGGGACAGTCGCCGGGGGTGAGCAGTTCTTC. Amino acids: CASRPGTVAGGEQFF.